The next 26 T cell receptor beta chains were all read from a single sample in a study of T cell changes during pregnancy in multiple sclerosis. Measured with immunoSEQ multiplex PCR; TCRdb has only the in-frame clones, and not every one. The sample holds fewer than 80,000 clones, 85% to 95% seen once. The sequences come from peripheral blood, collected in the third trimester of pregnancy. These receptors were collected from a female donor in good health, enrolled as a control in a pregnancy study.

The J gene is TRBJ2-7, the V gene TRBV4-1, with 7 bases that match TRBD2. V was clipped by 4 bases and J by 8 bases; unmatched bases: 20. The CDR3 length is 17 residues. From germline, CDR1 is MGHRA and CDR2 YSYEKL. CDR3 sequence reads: CASSLRTPAGRPPQQYF. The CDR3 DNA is TGCGCCAGCAGCCTCCGAACCCCAGCGGGGAGGCCTCCCCAGCAGTACTTC.

DNA of the CDR3: TGTGCCAGCAGTTACACAGGACAGGGGAATCAGCCCCAGCATTTT. It encodes CASSYTGQGNQPQHF. V is TRBV6-5 and J is TRBJ1-5, with 9 bases that match TRBD1. In germline, CDR1 is MNHEY, CDR2 SVGAGI. The CDR3 is made up of 15 amino acids. The junction had 3 bases not matched to a gene; V was cut back by 2 bases and J by 4 bases.

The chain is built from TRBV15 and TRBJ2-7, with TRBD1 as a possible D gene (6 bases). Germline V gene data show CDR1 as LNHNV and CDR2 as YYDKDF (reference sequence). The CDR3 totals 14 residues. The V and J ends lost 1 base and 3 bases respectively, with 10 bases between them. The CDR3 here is CATSRASGVYEQYF. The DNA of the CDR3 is TGTGCCACCAGCAGAGCTTCAGGGGTCTACGAGCAGTACTTC.

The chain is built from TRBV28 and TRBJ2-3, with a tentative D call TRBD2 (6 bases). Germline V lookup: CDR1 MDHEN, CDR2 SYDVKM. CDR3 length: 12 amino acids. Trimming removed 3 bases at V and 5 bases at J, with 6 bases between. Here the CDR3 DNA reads TGTGCCAGCAGTTTGCGGGGAGATACGCAGTATTTT. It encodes CASSLRGDTQYF.

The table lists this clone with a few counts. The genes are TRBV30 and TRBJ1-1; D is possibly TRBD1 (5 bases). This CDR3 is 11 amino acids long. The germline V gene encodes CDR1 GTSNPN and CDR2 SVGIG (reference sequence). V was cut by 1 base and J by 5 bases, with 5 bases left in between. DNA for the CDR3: TGTGCCTGGAGTGGACAGACTGAAGCTTTCTTT. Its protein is CAWSGQTEAFF.

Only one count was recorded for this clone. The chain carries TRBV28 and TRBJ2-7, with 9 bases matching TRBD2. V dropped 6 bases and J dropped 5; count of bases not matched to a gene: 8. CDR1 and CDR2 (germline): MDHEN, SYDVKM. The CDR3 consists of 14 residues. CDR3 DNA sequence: TGTGCCAGCAGCTCCGGGACTAGCCACGACGAGCAGTACTTC. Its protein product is CASSSGTSHDEQYF.

As DNA, the CDR3 is TGCGCCAGCAGCTTGGTAGCGGCTAGCACAGATACGCAGTATTTT. It specifies CASSLVAASTDTQYF. The genes are TRBV5-1 and TRBJ2-3, with D possibly being TRBD2 (6 bases). Trimming took 0 bases from V and 0 from J, leaving 8 bases between them. This CDR3 has 15 residues. Germline loops: CDR1 SGHRS, CDR2 YFSETQ.

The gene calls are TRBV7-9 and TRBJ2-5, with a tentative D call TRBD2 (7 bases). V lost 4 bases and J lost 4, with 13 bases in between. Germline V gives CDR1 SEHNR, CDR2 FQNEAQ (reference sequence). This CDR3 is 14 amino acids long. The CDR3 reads CASSSEGGGETQYF. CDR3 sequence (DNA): TGTGCCAGCAGCTCAGAGGGGGGGGGAGAGACCCAGTACTTC.

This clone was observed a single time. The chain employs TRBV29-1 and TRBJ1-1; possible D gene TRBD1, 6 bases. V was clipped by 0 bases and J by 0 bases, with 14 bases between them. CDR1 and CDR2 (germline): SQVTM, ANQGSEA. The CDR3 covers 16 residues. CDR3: CSVEDGGAGMNTEAFF. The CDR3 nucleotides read TGCAGCGTTGAAGATGGGGGGGCGGGCATGAACACTGAAGCTTTCTTT.

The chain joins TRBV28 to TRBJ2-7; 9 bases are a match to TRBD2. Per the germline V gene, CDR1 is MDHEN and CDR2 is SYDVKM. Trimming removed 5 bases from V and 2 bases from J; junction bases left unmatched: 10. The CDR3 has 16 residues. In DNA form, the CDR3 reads TGTGCCAGCAGTACAAAGAGGACTAGCGACCCCTACGAGCAGTACTTC. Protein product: CASSTKRTSDPYEQYF.

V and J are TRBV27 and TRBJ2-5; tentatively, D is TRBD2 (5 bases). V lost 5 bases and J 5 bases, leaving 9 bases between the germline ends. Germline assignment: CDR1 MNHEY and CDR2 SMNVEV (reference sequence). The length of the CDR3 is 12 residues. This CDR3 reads CASSELGETQYF. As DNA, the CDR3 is TGTGCCAGCAGTGAACTAGGGGAGACCCAGTACTTC.

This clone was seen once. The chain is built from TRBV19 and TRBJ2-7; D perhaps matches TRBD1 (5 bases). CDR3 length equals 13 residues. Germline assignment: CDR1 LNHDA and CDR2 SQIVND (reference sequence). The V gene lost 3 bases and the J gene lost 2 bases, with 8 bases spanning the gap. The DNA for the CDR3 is TGTGCCAGTAGTATCTCAGGGACCTACGAGCAGTACTTC. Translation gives CASSISGTYEQYF.

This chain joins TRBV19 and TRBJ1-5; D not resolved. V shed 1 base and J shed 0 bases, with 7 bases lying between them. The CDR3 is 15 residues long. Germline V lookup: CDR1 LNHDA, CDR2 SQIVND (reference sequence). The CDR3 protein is CASSIGQDSNQPQHF. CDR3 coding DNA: TGTGCCAGTAGTATAGGCCAGGATAGCAATCAGCCCCAGCATTTT.

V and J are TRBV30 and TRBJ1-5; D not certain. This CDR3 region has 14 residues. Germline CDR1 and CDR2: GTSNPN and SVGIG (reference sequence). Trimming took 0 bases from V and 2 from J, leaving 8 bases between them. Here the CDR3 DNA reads TGTGCCTGGAGTGTAAGCCAGGGCAATCAGCCCCAGCATTTT. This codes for CAWSVSQGNQPQHF.

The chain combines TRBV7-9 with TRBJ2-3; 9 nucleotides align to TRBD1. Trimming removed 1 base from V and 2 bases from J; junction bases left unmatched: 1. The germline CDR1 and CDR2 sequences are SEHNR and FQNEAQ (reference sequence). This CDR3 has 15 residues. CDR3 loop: CASSLGTGDTDTQYF. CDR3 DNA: TGTGCCAGCAGCTTAGGGACAGGGGACACAGATACGCAGTATTTT.

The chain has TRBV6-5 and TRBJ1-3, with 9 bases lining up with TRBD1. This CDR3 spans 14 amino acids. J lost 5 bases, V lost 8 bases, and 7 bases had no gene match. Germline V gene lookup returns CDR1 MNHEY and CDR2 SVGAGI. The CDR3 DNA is TGTGCCAGCGGACGACAGGGGGATAGAAACACCATATATTTT. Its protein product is CASGRQGDRNTIYF.

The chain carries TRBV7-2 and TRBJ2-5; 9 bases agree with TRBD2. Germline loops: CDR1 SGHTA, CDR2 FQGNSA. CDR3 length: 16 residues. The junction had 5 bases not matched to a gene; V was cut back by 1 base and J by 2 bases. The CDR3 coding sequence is TGTGCCAGCAGCTTAGTAAAGCTAGCGGGGCAAGAGACCCAGTACTTC. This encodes CASSLVKLAGQETQYF.

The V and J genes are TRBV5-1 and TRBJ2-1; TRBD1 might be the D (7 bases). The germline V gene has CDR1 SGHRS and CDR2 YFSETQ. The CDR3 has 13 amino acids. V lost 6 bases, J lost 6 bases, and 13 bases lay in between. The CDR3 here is CASNQGGLNEQFF. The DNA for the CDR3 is TGCGCCAGCAATCAGGGGGGCCTCAATGAGCAGTTCTTC.

CDR3 nucleotides: TGCGCCAGCAGCTCAGGGATCGAATCCTACGAGCAGTACTTC. Translation gives CASSSGIESYEQYF. V is TRBV5-1 and J is TRBJ2-7; D is possibly TRBD1 (5 bases). Germline CDR1 SGHRS, CDR2 YFSETQ. There are 14 residues in the CDR3. The V gene lost 3 bases and the J gene lost 1 base, with 11 bases spanning the gap.

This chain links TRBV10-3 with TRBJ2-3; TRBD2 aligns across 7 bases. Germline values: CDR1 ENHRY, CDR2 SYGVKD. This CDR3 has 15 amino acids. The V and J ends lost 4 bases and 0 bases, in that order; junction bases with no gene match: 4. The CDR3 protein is CAISGSSGSTDTQYF. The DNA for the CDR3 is TGTGCCATCAGTGGTTCTAGCGGAAGCACAGATACGCAGTATTTT.

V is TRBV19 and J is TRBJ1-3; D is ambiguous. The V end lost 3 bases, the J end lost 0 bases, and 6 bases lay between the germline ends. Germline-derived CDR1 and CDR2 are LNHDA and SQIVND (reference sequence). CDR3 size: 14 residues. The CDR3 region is CASSILPSGNTIYF. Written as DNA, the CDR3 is TGTGCCAGTAGTATTCTCCCCTCTGGAAACACCATATATTTT.

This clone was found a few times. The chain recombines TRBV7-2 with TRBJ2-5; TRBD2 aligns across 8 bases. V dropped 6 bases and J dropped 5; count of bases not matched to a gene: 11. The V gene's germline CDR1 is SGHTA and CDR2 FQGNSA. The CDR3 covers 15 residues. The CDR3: CASSIGGGWGETQYF. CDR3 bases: TGTGCCAGCAGTATAGGCGGGGGGTGGGGGGAGACCCAGTACTTC. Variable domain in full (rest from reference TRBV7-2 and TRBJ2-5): GAGVSQSPSNKVTEKGKDVELRCDPISGHTALYWYRQSLGQGLEFLIYFQGNSAPDKSGLPSDRFSAERTGGSVSTLTIQRTQQEDSAVYLCASSIGGGWGETQYFGPGTRLLVL.

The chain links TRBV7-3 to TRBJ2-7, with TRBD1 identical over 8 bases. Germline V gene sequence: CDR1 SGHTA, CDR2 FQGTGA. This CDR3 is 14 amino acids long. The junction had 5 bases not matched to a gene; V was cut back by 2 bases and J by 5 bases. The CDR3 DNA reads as TGTGCCAGCAGCTTAGGCCAGGGGGCCCACGAGCAGTACTTC. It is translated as CASSLGQGAHEQYF.

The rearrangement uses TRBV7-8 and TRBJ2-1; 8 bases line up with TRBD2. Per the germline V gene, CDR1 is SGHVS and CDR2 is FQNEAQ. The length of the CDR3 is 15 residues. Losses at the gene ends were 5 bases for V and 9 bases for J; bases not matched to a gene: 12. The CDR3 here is CASSPGLEGGSEQFF. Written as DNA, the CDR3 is TGTGCCAGCAGCCCGGGACTAGAGGGTGGTTCTGAGCAGTTCTTC.

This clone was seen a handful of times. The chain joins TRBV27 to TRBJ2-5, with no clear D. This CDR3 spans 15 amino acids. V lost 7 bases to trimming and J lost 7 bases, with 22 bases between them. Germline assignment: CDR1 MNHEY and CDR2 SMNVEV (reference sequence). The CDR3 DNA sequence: TGTGCCAGCACCGCTACTTCGGGTGCATTCGGGACCCAGTACTTC. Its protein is CASTATSGAFGTQYF.

The CDR3: CASSYTPGTGVSTGGYTF. The DNA for the CDR3 is TGCGCCAGCAGCTACACCCCCGGGACAGGGGTTTCCACTGGTGGCTACACCTTC. J is TRBJ1-2 and V is TRBV5-1; TRBD1 matches at 10 bases. Per the germline V gene, CDR1 is SGHRS and CDR2 is YFSETQ. V was clipped by 3 bases and J by 7 bases; unmatched bases: 18. The CDR3 is 18 amino acids.